The 5 T cell receptor beta chains reported below all come from one sample, sequenced in a study of T cell responses to AZD1222 COVID-19 vaccine (dated by TCRdb to the early 2020s). Libraries were constructed by the immunoSEQ multiplex PCR assay. TCRdb holds this immuneACCESS table with in-frame rearrangements only. Some clones are missing; in checked studies, unresolved V genes explain under half, and the rest has no known cause. Across this sample there are approximately 150,000 clones, with approximately 94% seen only once. The top ten clonotypes cover around 1.3% of the sample. The time point label here, explained by the study, means: baseline before first vaccination. The sample in question was peripheral blood, obtained on day 0 of AZD1222 vaccination. The origin of the receptors is an adult in good health.

The chain is built from TRBV11-2 and TRBJ2-3, with D possibly TRBD2 on 5 matching bases. In germline, CDR1 is SGHAT, CDR2 FQNNGV. Between the trimmed V and J ends, which lost 5 bases and 0 bases, there was a span of 15 bases. This CDR3 has 16 amino acids. CDR3 sequence: CASSLILGISTDTQYF. In DNA, the CDR3 is TGTGCCAGCAGCCTGATCCTCGGGATTAGCACAGATACGCAGTATTTT.

The gene calls are TRBV19 and TRBJ1-3; the D is unclear. The CDR3 runs to 17 residues. Germline CDR1 LNHDA, CDR2 SQIVND (reference sequence). V lost 3 bases and J lost 0, with 15 bases in between. In nucleotides, the CDR3 is TGTGCCAGTAGTATCGTACGGACCCTTTTCTCTGGAAACACCATATATTTT. Translating it yields CASSIVRTLFSGNTIYF. Looking up the rest from reference TRBV19 and TRBJ1-3 gives the full variable domain: DGGITQSPKYLFRKEGQNVTLSCEQNLNHDAMYWYRQDPGQGLRLIYYSQIVNDFQKGDIAEGYSVSREKKESFPLTVTSAQKNPTAFYLCASSIVRTLFSGNTIYFGEGSWLTVV.

The gene calls are TRBV19 and TRBJ2-2; D is perhaps TRBD2 (5 bases). This CDR3 comprises 16 residues. With 3 bases removed from V and 0 bases from J, the gap between germline ends came to 11 bases. CDR1 is LNHDA and CDR2 is SQIVND in the germline V gene (reference sequence). In nucleotides, the CDR3 is TGTGCCAGTAGTATCGGTGGACTCTCGAACACCGGGGAGCTGTTTTTT. Its translation: CASSIGGLSNTGELFF.

The chain combines TRBV7-2 with TRBJ1-2; 7 nucleotides align to TRBD1. Germline values: CDR1 SGHTA, CDR2 FQGNSA. The CDR3 consists of 14 residues. V shed 4 bases, J shed 0 bases, and the junction held 2 bases outside the gene matches. This CDR3 reads CASSSQGSNYGYTF. The CDR3 DNA reads TGTGCCAGCAGCTCACAGGGGTCTAACTATGGCTACACCTTC. Filled out from reference TRBV7-2 and TRBJ1-2, the complete variable domain reads GAGVSQSPSNKVTEKGKDVELRCDPISGHTALYWYRQSLGQGLEFLIYFQGNSAPDKSGLPSDRFSAERTGGSVSTLTIQRTQQEDSAVYLCASSSQGSNYGYTFGSGTRLTVV.

CDR3 sequence (DNA): TGTGCCAGCAGCCCTGGGACGGTGAACTATGGCTACACCTTC. Protein: CASSPGTVNYGYTF. The rearrangement joins TRBV11-2 to TRBJ1-2, with D maybe TRBD1 (5 bases). With 5 bases removed from V and 2 bases from J, the gap between germline ends came to 12 bases. Germline values: CDR1 SGHAT, CDR2 FQNNGV. The CDR3 has 14 amino acids.